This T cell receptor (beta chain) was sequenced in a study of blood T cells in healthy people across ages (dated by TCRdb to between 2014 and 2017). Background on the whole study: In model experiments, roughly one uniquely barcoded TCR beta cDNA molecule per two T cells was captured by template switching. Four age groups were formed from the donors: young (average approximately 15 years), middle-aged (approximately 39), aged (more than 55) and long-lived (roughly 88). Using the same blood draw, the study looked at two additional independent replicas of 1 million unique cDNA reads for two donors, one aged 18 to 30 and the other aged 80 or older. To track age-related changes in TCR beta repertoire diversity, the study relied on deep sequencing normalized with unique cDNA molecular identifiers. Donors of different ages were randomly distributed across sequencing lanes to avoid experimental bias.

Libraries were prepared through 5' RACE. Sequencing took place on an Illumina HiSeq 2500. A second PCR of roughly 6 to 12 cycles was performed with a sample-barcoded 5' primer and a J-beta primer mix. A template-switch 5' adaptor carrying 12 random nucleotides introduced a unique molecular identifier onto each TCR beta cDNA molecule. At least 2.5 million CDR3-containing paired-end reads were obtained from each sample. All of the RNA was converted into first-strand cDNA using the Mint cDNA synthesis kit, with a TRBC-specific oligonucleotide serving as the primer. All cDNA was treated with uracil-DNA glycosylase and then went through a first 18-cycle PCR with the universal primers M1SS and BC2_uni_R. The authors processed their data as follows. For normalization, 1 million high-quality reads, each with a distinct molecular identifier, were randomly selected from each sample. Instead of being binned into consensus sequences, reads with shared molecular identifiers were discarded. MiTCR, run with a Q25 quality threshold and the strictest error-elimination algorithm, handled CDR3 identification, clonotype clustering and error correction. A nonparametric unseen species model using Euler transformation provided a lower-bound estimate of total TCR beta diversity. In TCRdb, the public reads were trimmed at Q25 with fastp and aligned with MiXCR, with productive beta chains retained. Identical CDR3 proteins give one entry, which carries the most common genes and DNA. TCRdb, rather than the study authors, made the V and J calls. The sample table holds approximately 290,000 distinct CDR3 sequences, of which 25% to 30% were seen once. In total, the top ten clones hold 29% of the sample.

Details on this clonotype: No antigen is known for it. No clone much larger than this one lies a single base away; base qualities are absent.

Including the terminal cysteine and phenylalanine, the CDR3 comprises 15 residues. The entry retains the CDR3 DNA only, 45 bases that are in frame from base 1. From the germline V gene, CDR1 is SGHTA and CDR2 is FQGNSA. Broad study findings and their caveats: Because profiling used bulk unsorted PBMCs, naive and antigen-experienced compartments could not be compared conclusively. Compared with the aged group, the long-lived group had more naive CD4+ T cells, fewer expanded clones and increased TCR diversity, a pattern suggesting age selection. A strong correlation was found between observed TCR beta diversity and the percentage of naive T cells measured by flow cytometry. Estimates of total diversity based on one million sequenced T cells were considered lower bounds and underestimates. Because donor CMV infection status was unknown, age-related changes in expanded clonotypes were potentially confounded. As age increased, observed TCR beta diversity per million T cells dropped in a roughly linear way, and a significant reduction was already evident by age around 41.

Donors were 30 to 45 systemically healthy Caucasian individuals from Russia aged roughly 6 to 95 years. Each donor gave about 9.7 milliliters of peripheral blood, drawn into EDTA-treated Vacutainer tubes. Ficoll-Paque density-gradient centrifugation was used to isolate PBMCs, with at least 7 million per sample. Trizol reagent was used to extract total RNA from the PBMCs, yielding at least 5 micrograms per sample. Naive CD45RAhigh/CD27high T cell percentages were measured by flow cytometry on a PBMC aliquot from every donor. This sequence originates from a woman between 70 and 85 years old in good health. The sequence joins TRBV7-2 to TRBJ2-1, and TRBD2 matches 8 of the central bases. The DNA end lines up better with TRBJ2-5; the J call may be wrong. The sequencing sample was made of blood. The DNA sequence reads TGTGCCAGCAGCTTAGACGGGAGCGGGAGAGAGACCCAGTACTTC. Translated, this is CASSLDGSGRETQYF.